The 26 T cell receptor beta chains presented below share a single source sample, sequenced in a study of control samples from healthy donors and cancer patients (dated by TCRdb to the early 2020s). Libraries were prepared through the immunoSEQ multiplex PCR assay. Sourced from immuneACCESS, this table was stored by TCRdb with only in-frame sequences that have V and J called. A share of the clones is absent; for the studies checked, an unresolved V gene accounts for under half, and the remainder has no known explanation. The sample table lists 150,000 to 200,000 clones, 75% to 95% of them with a count of one. The ten largest clones add up to more than 1.3% of the sample. Sequenced sample: blood. The receptors shown here come from a woman in her twenties or thirties in good health.

The rearrangement uses TRBV6-5 and TRBJ2-7, with 8 positions matching TRBD1. Trimming cost V 5 bases and J 4 bases; bases outside gene matches: 4. Germline-derived CDR1 and CDR2 are MNHEY and SVGAGI. The CDR3 sequence is 13 residues long. The CDR3 here is CASSRTGRYEQYF. In DNA form, the CDR3 reads TGTGCCAGCAGTAGGACAGGGAGGTACGAGCAGTACTTC.

The rearrangement links TRBV7-8 to TRBJ2-1; D is ambiguous. The CDR3 runs to 11 residues. The V gene's germline CDR1 is SGHVS and CDR2 FQNEAQ. V gave up 5 bases and J gave up 9 bases, with 8 bases separating them. CDR3 sequence reads: CASSPGIEQFF. CDR3 bases: TGTGCCAGCAGCCCAGGAATTGAGCAGTTCTTC. Complete variable domain (other parts from reference TRBV7-8 and TRBJ2-1): GAGVSQSPRYKVAKRGQDVALRCDPISGHVSLFWYQQALGQGPEFLTYFQNEAQLDKSGLPSDRFFAERPEGSVSTLKIQRTQQEDSAVYLCASSPGIEQFFGPGTRLTVL.

V and J are TRBV5-1 and TRBJ1-5; D possibly corresponds to TRBD1 (6 bases). This CDR3 contains 14 residues. Germline V lookup: CDR1 SGHRS, CDR2 YFSETQ. Between the trimmed V and J ends, which lost 4 bases and 4 bases, there was a span of 12 bases. CDR3 DNA: TGCGCCAGCAGCGACGGGACACTTAATCAGCCCCAGCATTTT. Protein: CASSDGTLNQPQHF.

This chain uses TRBV7-6 with TRBJ1-2; the D is unclear. Germline lookup yields CDR1 SGHVS and CDR2 FNYEAQ. The CDR3 is 12 residues long. V lost 1 base and J lost 3, with 3 bases in between. The DNA for the CDR3 is TGTGCCAGCAGCTTAGGGGACTATGGCTACACCTTC. It encodes CASSLGDYGYTF.

The chain joins TRBV28 to TRBJ2-3, with 10 bases aligning to TRBD1. The CDR3 extends over 17 amino acids. Germline CDR1 MDHEN, CDR2 SYDVKM. With V trimmed by 6 bases and J by 1 base, 10 bases remained unmatched. Written as DNA, the CDR3 is TGTGCCAGCAGGGGACAGGGGAGCGGGAGTGGCACAGATACGCAGTATTTT. Its translation: CASRGQGSGSGTDTQYF. Filled out from reference TRBV28 and TRBJ2-3, the complete variable domain reads DVKVTQSSRYLVKRTGEKVFLECVQDMDHENMFWYRQDPGLGLRLIYFSYDVKMKEKGDIPEGYSVSREKKERFSLILESASTNQTSMYLCASRGQGSGSGTDTQYFGPGTRLTVL.

This chain connects TRBV12-3 or TRBV12-4 to TRBJ1-2; D is uncertain. The CDR3 spans 13 residues. V lost 5 bases and J 4 bases, leaving 11 bases between the germline ends. The CDR3 DNA reads as TGTGCCAGCAGTCCATGGAATGGCTATGGCTACACCTTC. Residues: CASSPWNGYGYTF.

This clone was seen a handful of times. The chain couples TRBV6-1 to TRBJ1-1; D ambiguous. The CDR3 loop spans 15 amino acids. Germline assignment: CDR1 MNHNS and CDR2 SASEGT. V shed 0 bases and J shed 1 base, with 9 bases lying between them. The CDR3 nucleotides are TGTGCCAGCAGTGAAGCGAGTTGGGGGAACACTGAAGCTTTCTTT. This translates into CASSEASWGNTEAFF.

The J gene is TRBJ2-5, the V gene TRBV9, with 9 bases aligning to TRBD2. The CDR3 is made up of 15 amino acids. The V segment lost 6 bases and the J segment 4 bases; nucleotides outside the gene matches: 10. CDR1 and CDR2 from the germline V gene are SGDLS and YYNGEE. As DNA, the CDR3 is TGTGCCAGCACCCTGACTCGCGGGGGGGGAGAGACCCAGTACTTC. Translation gives CASTLTRGGGETQYF.

The J gene is TRBJ1-1, the V gene TRBV4-1, with D tentatively TRBD1 (5 bases). The CDR3 consists of 14 residues. CDR1 and CDR2 (germline): MGHRA, YSYEKL. V was trimmed by 2 bases and J by 4 bases, leaving 11 bases between them. The CDR3 DNA is TGCGCCAGCAGCCAACCATCCAGGGTCACTGAAGCTTTCTTT. Its protein is CASSQPSRVTEAFF.

V is TRBV6-5 and J is TRBJ2-3; TRBD2 agrees at 9 bases. Germline trimming cut 2 bases from V and 0 bases from J; bases unmatched to any gene: 0. Germline assignment: CDR1 MNHEY and CDR2 SVGAGI. This CDR3 has 15 amino acids. CDR3 sequence reads: CASSYLAGSTDTQYF. The CDR3 region has the DNA TGTGCCAGCAGTTACCTAGCGGGGAGCACAGATACGCAGTATTTT.

The V call is TRBV11-2, the J call TRBJ2-7; the D gene is possibly TRBD2 (6 bases). The CDR3 is 14 residues long. CDR1 is SGHAT, CDR2 FQNNGV, per germline. Trimming left V 2 bases short and J 7 bases short, with 15 bases between. CDR3 bases: TGTGCCAGCAGCTTAAAGCCTCCCGGGGGTGAGCAGTACTTC. Translated: CASSLKPPGGEQYF. The whole variable domain, remainder taken from reference TRBV11-2 and TRBJ2-7, is EAGVAQSPRYKIIEKRQSVAFWCNPISGHATLYWYQQILGQGPKLLIQFQNNGVVDDSQLPKDRFSAERLKGVDSTLKIQPAKLEDSAVYLCASSLKPPGGEQYFGPGTRLTVT.

The gene calls are TRBV12-3 or TRBV12-4 and TRBJ1-2; TRBD1 might be the D (5 bases). Trimming shortened V by 2 bases and J by 6 bases, and 7 bases separated the two germline ends. The CDR3 loop spans 12 amino acids. The CDR3 region is CASSLQGNGYTF. The CDR3 coding sequence is TGTGCCAGCAGTTTACAGGGTAATGGCTACACCTTC.

Details on this clone: This specimen includes other DNA sequences encoding the same CDR3. The V and J genes are TRBV18 and TRBJ2-5; TRBD2 is a possible D gene (6 bases). The CDR3 totals 13 residues. V was cut by 3 bases and J by 1 base, with 6 bases left in between. Germline CDR1 reads KGHSH; CDR2 reads LQKENI. This chain's CDR3 is CASSPGSQETQYF. In DNA, the CDR3 is TGTGCCAGCTCACCCGGGAGCCAAGAGACCCAGTACTTC.

The rearrangement links TRBV6-5 to TRBJ2-5; 7 bases are a match to TRBD1. V was clipped by 4 bases and J by 4 bases; unmatched bases: 6. CDR1 and CDR2 (germline): MNHEY, SVGAGI. This CDR3 is 14 amino acids long. The CDR3, as DNA: TGTGCCAGCAGTTCCCCGACAGGGCGAGAGACCCAGTACTTC. Amino acid sequence: CASSSPTGRETQYF.

The CDR3 nucleotides read TGCAGTGCTAGTAGTGGGACTGAAGCTTTCTTT. Translated: CSASSGTEAFF. The chain links TRBV20-1 to TRBJ1-1; D ambiguous. Germline-derived CDR1 and CDR2 are DFQATT and SNEGSKA (reference sequence). The CDR3 spans 11 residues. V was pared by 3 bases and J by 5 bases, with 7 bases between.

V is TRBV24-1 and J is TRBJ1-2; D might be TRBD1 (6 bases). V was trimmed by 2 bases and J by 4 bases, leaving 10 bases between them. The CDR3 contains 14 residues. Germline V gives CDR1 KGHDR, CDR2 SFDVKD. The CDR3: CATSDSRDIYGYTF. The CDR3 region has the DNA TGTGCCACCAGTGATTCCCGGGACATCTATGGCTACACCTTC.

V gene TRBV27 combines with J gene TRBJ1-2, with a possible D match to TRBD1 (5 bases). Germline V gene lookup returns CDR1 MNHEY and CDR2 SMNVEV (reference sequence). The CDR3 loop spans 14 amino acids. Trimming took off 3 bases at V and 4 bases at J, with 12 bases between the two ends. Here the CDR3 DNA reads TGTGCCAGCAGTTTCAGGGAGGTGGGCTATGGCTACACCTTC. It encodes CASSFREVGYGYTF.

The chain carries TRBV7-2 and TRBJ1-1, with 9 bases that match TRBD1. The CDR3 loop spans 15 amino acids. V lost 5 bases to trimming and J lost 5 bases; unmatched junction nucleotides: 9. Germline V lookup: CDR1 SGHTA, CDR2 FQGNSA. Here the CDR3 reads CASSTQGQGRTEAFF. The CDR3 DNA follows: TGTGCCAGCAGCACCCAAGGACAGGGGCGGACTGAAGCTTTCTTT.

The chain links TRBV7-2 to TRBJ2-5; 8 bases are a match to TRBD1. With 5 bases clipped from V and 4 bases from J, the junction kept 3 bases outside the gene matches. Germline CDR1 SGHTA, CDR2 FQGNSA. CDR3 size: 13 residues. DNA for the CDR3: TGTGCCAGCAGCCCAGGACAGGGAGAGACCCAGTACTTC. Residues: CASSPGQGETQYF.

This chain joins TRBV24-1 and TRBJ2-1; TRBD1 matches at 10 bases. Germline-derived CDR1 and CDR2 are KGHDR and SFDVKD. This CDR3 is 14 amino acids long. Trimming at V came to 2 bases and at J to 9 bases, leaving 3 bases not matched to a gene. The CDR3 loop is CATSDWGQGLEQFF. The CDR3 DNA follows: TGTGCCACCAGTGATTGGGGACAGGGGCTTGAGCAGTTCTTC.

The rearrangement joins TRBV6-5 to TRBJ1-1; 9 nucleotides line up with TRBD1. Germline V gene data show CDR1 as MNHEY and CDR2 as SVGAGI. This CDR3 has 15 residues. With 4 bases clipped from V and 5 bases from J, the junction kept 8 bases outside the gene matches. Written as DNA, the CDR3 is TGTGCCAGCAGTTCCCCCCGGGACAGGGTAACTGAAGCTTTCTTT. Protein: CASSSPRDRVTEAFF.

The chain carries TRBV6-5 and TRBJ2-7, with 11 bases matching TRBD1. The germline V gene has CDR1 MNHEY and CDR2 SVGAGI. The CDR3 contains 15 residues. J lost 5 bases, V lost 6 bases, and 9 bases had no gene match. CDR3 protein: CASRGNRDRGNEQYF. The CDR3 coding sequence is TGTGCCAGCAGGGGGAACCGGGACAGGGGGAACGAGCAGTACTTC.

As regards this clone: The sample holds other DNA sequences that translate to the same CDR3. The chain carries TRBV6-1 and TRBJ1-3; no definite D call. This CDR3 has 14 amino acids. The ends were cut back, 1 base at V and 0 bases at J, with 4 bases in the middle. The germline V gene has CDR1 MNHNS and CDR2 SASEGT. The DNA for the CDR3 is TGTGCCAGCAGTGAAGGGTTCTCTGGAAACACCATATATTTT. This codes for CASSEGFSGNTIYF.

The V call is TRBV15, the J call TRBJ2-3, with 8 bases identical to TRBD2. Germline V gene sequence: CDR1 LNHNV, CDR2 YYDKDF (reference sequence). CDR3 length: 15 amino acids. The junction had 3 bases not matched to a gene; V was cut back by 3 bases and J by 1 base. This chain's CDR3 is CATSSGGAGTDTQYF. The CDR3 DNA follows: TGTGCCACCAGCAGCGGGGGGGCCGGCACAGATACGCAGTATTTT.

In this sample, this clone turned up once. This chain connects TRBV11-1 to TRBJ2-3; weak D call: TRBD2 (5 bases). Germline CDR1 SGHAT, CDR2 FQDESV (reference sequence). The CDR3 length is 15 residues. The germline V and J ends were trimmed by 2 bases and 0 bases, with 9 bases remaining between them. The CDR3 nucleotides are TGTGCCAGCAGCTTAACTAGGCGAAGCACAGATACGCAGTATTTT. Translating gives CASSLTRRSTDTQYF.

The chain uses TRBV9 and TRBJ1-6; the D is unclear. V was shortened by 0 bases and J by 5 bases, with 6 bases between the two germline ends. The CDR3 extends over 14 amino acids. The germline V gene has CDR1 SGDLS and CDR2 YYNGEE. The CDR3 sequence is CASSVDRDNSPLHF. For the CDR3, the DNA is TGTGCCAGCAGCGTAGACAGAGATAATTCACCCCTCCACTTT.